A selection of T cell receptor beta chains follows, all from one sample in a study of blood T cell repertoires in COVID-19. The table came from immunoSEQ multiplex PCR; TCRdb's copy has only in-frame clones and leaves some out. The repertoire has about 40,000 clones, around nine tenths of them found once; the top ten carry roughly 10%. Sequencing used peripheral blood. The receptors originated from a man over 45 with active COVID-19. The CDR3 runs from the conserved cysteine through the conserved F or W. Fields, in order: J gene, clone size, V gene, D gene, CDR3 protein, CDR3 DNA. A D gene is named only where the DNA matches it firmly. Rows may omit the clone size; those that give it use once, few, many or a size class.

TRBJ2-7	-	TRBV10-3	TRBD2	CATGGGSGKGEQYF	TGTGCCACCGGTGGGGGGAGCGGGAAGGGCGAGCAGTACTTC
TRBJ1-2	-	TRBV6-5	-	CASSQGRGSHYGYTF	TGTGCCAGCAGCCAGGGGAGGGGTTCACACTATGGCTACACCTTC
TRBJ1-1	-	TRBV18	-	CASSVGQNTEAFF	TGTGCCAGCTCTGTGGGACAGAACACTGAAGCTTTCTTT
TRBJ2-1	-	TRBV7-2	TRBD2	CASSAPGLAGGKEFF	TGTGCCAGCAGTGCCCCGGGACTAGCGGGAGGGAAGGAGTTCTTC
TRBJ1-3	-	TRBV10-3	-	CAISEIEWGLGGNTIYF	TGTGCCATCAGTGAGATCGAGTGGGGCCTAGGCGGTAACACCATATATTTT
TRBJ2-7	-	TRBV12-3/TRBV12-4	TRBD2	CASSGWGGEQYF	TGTGCCAGCAGTGGCTGGGGGGGCGAGCAGTACTTC
TRBJ2-3	-	TRBV24-1	-	CATSDGRGATDTQYF	TGTGCCACCAGTGATGGGCGGGGTGCGACAGATACGCAGTATTTT
TRBJ1-3	-	TRBV6-5	-	CASSSRRTSSGNTIYF	TGTGCCAGCAGTTCGCGGCGGACAAGCTCTGGAAACACCATATATTTT
TRBJ2-7	-	TRBV5-1	-	CASSSSFYEQYF	TGCGCCAGCAGCTCCAGTTTCTACGAGCAGTACTTC
TRBJ2-7	-	TRBV28	TRBD2	CASPAPGLAGRDHYEQYF	TGTGCCAGCCCCGCTCCGGGACTAGCGGGCCGTGATCATTACGAGCAGTACTTC
TRBJ2-1	-	TRBV11-2	TRBD2	CASSLTSGLDEQFF	TGTGCCAGCAGCTTGACTAGCGGGCTCGATGAGCAGTTCTTC
TRBJ1-6	-	TRBV5-1	TRBD1	CASSPGTGSSYNSPLHF	TGCGCCAGCAGCCCCGGGACAGGATCCTCCTATAATTCACCCCTCCACTTT
TRBJ1-2	once	TRBV27	TRBD1	CASSLSRDRVYGYTF	TGTGCCAGCAGTTTATCCAGGGACAGGGTCTATGGCTACACCTTC
TRBJ1-1	-	TRBV2	TRBD1	CASNTQIGQARKNTEAFF	TGTGCCAGCAACACCCAGATCGGACAGGCTCGAAAAAACACTGAAGCTTTCTTT
TRBJ1-6	-	TRBV15	TRBD1	CATSRSGQGNSPLHF	TGTGCCACCAGCAGATCGGGACAGGGTAATTCACCCCTCCACTTT
TRBJ2-5	-	TRBV6-2/TRBV6-3	-	CASSDRFSETQYF	TGTGCCAGCAGTGACAGGTTTTCGGAGACCCAGTACTTC
TRBJ1-3	-	TRBV6-5	TRBD1	CASGQGSSGNTIYF	TGTGCCAGCGGACAGGGGAGCTCTGGAAACACCATATATTTT
TRBJ2-1	-	TRBV6-6	-	CASSGSPYNEQFF	TGTGCCAGCAGTGGGAGCCCCTACAATGAGCAGTTCTTC
TRBJ2-5	-	TRBV19	TRBD1	CASSLTGAQETQYF	TGTGCCAGTAGTCTGACAGGGGCCCAAGAGACCCAGTACTTC
TRBJ2-7	-	TRBV3-1/TRBV3-2	TRBD2	CASSHSLADYEQYF	TGTGCCAGCAGCCATAGTCTAGCGGACTACGAGCAGTACTTC
TRBJ1-2	once	TRBV5-1	TRBD1	CASSFRDSYYGYTF	TGCGCCAGCAGCTTCCGGGACAGTTATTATGGCTACACCTTC
TRBJ2-1	-	TRBV5-1	TRBD2	CASGDGGAYNEQFF	TGCGCCAGCGGGGACGGGGGGGCCTACAATGAGCAGTTCTTC
TRBJ1-1	-	TRBV28	-	CASRSQGDGTEAFF	TGTGCCAGCAGATCACAGGGTGATGGCACTGAAGCTTTCTTT
TRBJ2-1	-	TRBV7-9	TRBD2	CAGRRSGGMYEQFF	TGTGCCGGCCGGCGCAGCGGGGGTATGTATGAGCAGTTCTTC
TRBJ2-7	-	TRBV28	-	CAGGGGTPFSHEQYF	TGTGCCGGTGGAGGTGGGACTCCCTTCAGCCACGAGCAGTACTTC
TRBJ2-7	-	TRBV7-2	-	CASSLQQGRTYEQYF	TGTGCCAGCAGCTTACAACAGGGAAGGACTTACGAGCAGTACTTC
TRBJ2-1	-	TRBV12-1	-	CASSFAAGHEQFF	TGTGCCAGCAGCTTTGCGGCAGGCCATGAGCAGTTCTTC
TRBJ1-1	-	TRBV5-6	-	CASSLASEAFF	TGTGCCAGCAGCTTGGCCTCTGAAGCTTTCTTT
TRBJ1-4	-	TRBV5-6	-	CASSPGARELFF	TGTGCCAGCAGTCCAGGGGCAAGAGAACTGTTTTTT
TRBJ2-7	-	TRBV6-6	TRBD1	CASSPQGTYEQYF	TGTGCCAGCAGTCCACAGGGGACCTACGAGCAGTACTTC
TRBJ1-2	-	TRBV12-3/TRBV12-4	-	CASSLEQGGYTF	TGTGCCAGCAGTTTAGAACAGGGTGGCTACACCTTC
TRBJ2-7	-	TRBV29-1	-	CSVGGSIYEQYF	TGCAGCGTTGGAGGTAGCATCTACGAGCAGTACTTC
TRBJ1-1	-	TRBV11-2	-	CASSSRIGTEAFF	TGTGCCAGCAGCTCGAGGATTGGCACTGAAGCTTTCTTT
TRBJ1-4	-	TRBV24-1	-	CATSDHRVGRDYEKLFF	TGTGCCACCAGTGATCACAGGGTAGGGAGGGATTACGAAAAACTGTTTTTT
TRBJ1-5	-	TRBV19	TRBD1	CASRQGVNQPQHF	TGTGCCAGTAGGCAGGGGGTCAATCAGCCCCAGCATTTT
TRBJ2-1	-	TRBV13	TRBD2	CASSSGLASWNEQFF	TGTGCCAGCAGCTCGGGACTAGCCTCTTGGAATGAGCAGTTCTTC
TRBJ1-2	once	TRBV3-1/TRBV3-2	TRBD1	CASSQTGTGRNYGYTF	TGTGCCAGCAGCCAGACCGGGACAGGGAGGAACTATGGCTACACCTTC
TRBJ2-3	-	TRBV4-2	TRBD2	CASSQEGLADEGDTQYF	TGTGCCAGCAGCCAAGAGGGACTAGCAGACGAGGGAGATACGCAGTATTTT
TRBJ1-6	-	TRBV30	-	CAWSLRSPNSPLHF	TGTGCCTGGAGTCTCCGGTCTCCTAATTCACCCCTCCACTTT
TRBJ1-6	-	TRBV11-2	TRBD1	CASRLAGTDNNSPLHF	TGTGCCAGCAGGTTGGCTGGGACAGATAATAATTCACCCCTCCACTTT
TRBJ2-3	-	TRBV19	TRBD2	CASSSGRTTDTQYF	TGTGCCAGTAGTAGCGGGAGGACAACAGATACGCAGTATTTT
TRBJ1-1	-	TRBV6-6	-	CASTQRGLNTEAFF	TGTGCCAGCACCCAAAGGGGATTGAACACTGAAGCTTTCTTT
TRBJ1-1	-	TRBV4-1	TRBD1	CASSHRQGSAFF	TGCGCCAGCAGCCATAGACAGGGGTCGGCTTTCTTT